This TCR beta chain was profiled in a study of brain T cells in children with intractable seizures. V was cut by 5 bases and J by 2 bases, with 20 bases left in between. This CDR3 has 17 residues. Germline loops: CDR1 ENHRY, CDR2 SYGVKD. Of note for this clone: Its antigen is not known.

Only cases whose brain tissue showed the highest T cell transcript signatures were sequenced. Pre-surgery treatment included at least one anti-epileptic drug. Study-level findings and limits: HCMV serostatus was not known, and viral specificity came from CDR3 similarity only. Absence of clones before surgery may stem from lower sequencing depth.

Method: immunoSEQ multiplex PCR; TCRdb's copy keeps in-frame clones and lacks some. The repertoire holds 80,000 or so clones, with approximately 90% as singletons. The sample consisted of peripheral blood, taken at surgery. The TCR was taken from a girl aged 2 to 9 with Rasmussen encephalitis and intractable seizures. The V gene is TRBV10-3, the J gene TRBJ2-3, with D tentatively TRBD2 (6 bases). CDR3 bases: TGTGCCATCAGTCAAACTTCGACTAGACGCAACACAGATACGCAGTATTTT. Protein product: CAISQTSTRRNTDTQYF.